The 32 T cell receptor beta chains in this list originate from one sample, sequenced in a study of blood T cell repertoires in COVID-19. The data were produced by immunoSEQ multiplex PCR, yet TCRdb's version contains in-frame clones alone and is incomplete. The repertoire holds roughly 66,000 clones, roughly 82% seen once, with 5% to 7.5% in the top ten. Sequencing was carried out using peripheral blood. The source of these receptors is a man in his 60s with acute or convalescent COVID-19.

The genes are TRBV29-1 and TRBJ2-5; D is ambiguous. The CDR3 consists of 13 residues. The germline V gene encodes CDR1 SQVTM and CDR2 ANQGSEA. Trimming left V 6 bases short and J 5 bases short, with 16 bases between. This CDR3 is CSVNPTYGETQYF. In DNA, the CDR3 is TGCAGCGTCAACCCGACGTACGGGGAGACCCAGTACTTC.

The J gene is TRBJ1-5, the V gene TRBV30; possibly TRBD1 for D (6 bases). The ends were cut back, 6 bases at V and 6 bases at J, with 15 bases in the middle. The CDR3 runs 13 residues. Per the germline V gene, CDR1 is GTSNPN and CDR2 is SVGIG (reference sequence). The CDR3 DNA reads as TGTGCCTGCGACAACAGGGAACGTCAGCCCCAGCATTTT. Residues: CACDNRERQPQHF.

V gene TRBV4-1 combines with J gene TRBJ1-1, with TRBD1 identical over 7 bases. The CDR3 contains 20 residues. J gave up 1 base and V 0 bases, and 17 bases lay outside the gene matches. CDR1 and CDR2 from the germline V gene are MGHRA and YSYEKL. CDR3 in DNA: TGCGCCAGCAGCCAAGAAATCTCGCTTCGGGACAGTCCGCAGAACACTGAAGCTTTCTTT. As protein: CASSQEISLRDSPQNTEAFF.

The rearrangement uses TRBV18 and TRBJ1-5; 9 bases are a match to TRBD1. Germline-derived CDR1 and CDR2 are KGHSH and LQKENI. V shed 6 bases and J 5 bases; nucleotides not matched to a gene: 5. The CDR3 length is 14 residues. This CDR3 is CASSAGQGHQPQHF. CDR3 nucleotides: TGTGCCAGCTCCGCGGGACAGGGCCATCAGCCCCAGCATTTT.

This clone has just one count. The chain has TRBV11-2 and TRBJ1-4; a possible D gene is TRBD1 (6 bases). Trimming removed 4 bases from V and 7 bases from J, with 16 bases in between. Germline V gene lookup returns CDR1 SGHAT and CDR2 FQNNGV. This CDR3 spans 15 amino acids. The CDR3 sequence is CASSSRTAMIEKLFF. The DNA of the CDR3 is TGTGCCAGCAGCTCAAGGACAGCTATGATTGAAAAACTGTTTTTT.

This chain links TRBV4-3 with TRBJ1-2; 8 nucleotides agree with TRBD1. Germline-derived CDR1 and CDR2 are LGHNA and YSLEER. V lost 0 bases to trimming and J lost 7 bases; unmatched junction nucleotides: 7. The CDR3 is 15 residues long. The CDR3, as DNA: TGCGCCAGCAGCCAAGAGGCAGGACAGGGATTTGGCTACACCTTC. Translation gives CASSQEAGQGFGYTF.

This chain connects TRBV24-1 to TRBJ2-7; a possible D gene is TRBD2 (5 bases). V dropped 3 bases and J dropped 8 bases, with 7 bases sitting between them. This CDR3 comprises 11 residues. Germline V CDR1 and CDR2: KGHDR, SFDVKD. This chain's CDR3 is CATSDRGKQYF. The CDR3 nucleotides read TGTGCCACCAGTGATCGAGGGAAGCAGTACTTC.

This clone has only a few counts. The CDR3 spells CSERRQNTEAFF. The CDR3 DNA reads as TGCAGCGAGCGGAGACAGAACACTGAAGCTTTCTTT. V and J are TRBV29-1 and TRBJ1-1; D is unresolved. The V end was cut by 7 bases, the J end by 1 base, with 10 bases between. CDR1 SQVTM and CDR2 ANQGSEA come from the germline V gene. The length of the CDR3 is 12 residues.

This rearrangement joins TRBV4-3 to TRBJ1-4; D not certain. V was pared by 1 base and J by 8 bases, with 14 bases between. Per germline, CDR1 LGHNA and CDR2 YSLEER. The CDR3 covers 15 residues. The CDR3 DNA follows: TGCGCCAGCAGCCAAGCCACGGCGGGTGGGGAAAAACTGTTTTTT. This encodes CASSQATAGGEKLFF.

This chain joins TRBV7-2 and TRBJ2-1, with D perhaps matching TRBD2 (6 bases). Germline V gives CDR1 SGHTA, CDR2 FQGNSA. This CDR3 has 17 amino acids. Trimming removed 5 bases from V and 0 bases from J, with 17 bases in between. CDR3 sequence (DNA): TGTGCCAGCAGCCCTAGTTGGGGGGTAAGCTCCTACAATGAGCAGTTCTTC. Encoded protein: CASSPSWGVSSYNEQFF.

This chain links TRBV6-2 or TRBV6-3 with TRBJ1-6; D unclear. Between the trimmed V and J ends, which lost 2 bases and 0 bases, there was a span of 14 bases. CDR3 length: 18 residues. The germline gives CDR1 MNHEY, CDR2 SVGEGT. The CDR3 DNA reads TGTGCCAGCAGTTACAGACACACCACGAGCTCCTATAATTCACCCCTCCACTTT. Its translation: CASSYRHTTSSYNSPLHF.

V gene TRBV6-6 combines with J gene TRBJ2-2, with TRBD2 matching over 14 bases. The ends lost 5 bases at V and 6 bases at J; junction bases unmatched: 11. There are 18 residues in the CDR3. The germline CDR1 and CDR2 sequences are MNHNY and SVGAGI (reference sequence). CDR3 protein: CASSPFPTSGGAPGELFF. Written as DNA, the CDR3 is TGTGCCAGCAGTCCCTTCCCGACTAGCGGGGGGGCCCCCGGGGAGCTGTTTTTT.

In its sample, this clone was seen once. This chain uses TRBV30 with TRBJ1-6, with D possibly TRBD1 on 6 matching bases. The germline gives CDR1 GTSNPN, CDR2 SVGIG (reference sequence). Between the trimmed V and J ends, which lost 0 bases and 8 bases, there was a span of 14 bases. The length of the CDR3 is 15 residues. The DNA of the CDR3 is TGTGCCTGGAGTGTGGCAGGGGTAGTTGATTCACCCCTCCACTTT. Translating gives CAWSVAGVVDSPLHF.

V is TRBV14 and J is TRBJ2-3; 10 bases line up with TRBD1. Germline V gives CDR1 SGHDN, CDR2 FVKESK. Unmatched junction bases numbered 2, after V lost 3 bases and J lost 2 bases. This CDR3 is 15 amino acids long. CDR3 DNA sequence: TGTGCCAGCAGCCACGACAGGGGGCTCACAGATACGCAGTATTTT. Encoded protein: CASSHDRGLTDTQYF.

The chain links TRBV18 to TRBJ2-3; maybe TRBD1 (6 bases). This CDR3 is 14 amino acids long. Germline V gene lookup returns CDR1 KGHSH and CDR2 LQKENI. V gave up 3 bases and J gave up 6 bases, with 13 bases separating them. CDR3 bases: TGTGCCAGCTCACCCGGAACAGGGTTGGATACGCAGTATTTT. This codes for CASSPGTGLDTQYF. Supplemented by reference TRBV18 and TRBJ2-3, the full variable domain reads NAGVMQNPRHLVRRRGQEARLRCSPMKGHSHVYWYRQLPEEGLKFMVYLQKENIIDESGMPKERFSAEFPKEGPSILRIQQVVRGDSAAYFCASSPGTGLDTQYFGPGTRLTVL.

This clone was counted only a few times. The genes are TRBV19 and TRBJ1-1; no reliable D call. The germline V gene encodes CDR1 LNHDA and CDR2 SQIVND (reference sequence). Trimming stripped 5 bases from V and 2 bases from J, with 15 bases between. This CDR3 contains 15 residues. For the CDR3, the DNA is TGTGCCAGTAGTGCCCTACAGCGGGCCAACACTGAAGCTTTCTTT. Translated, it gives CASSALQRANTEAFF.

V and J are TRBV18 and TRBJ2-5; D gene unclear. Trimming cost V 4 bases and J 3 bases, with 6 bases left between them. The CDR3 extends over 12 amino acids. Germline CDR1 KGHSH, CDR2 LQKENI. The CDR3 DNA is TGTGCCAGCTCACGGGCGAAAGAGACCCAGTACTTC. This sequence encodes CASSRAKETQYF.

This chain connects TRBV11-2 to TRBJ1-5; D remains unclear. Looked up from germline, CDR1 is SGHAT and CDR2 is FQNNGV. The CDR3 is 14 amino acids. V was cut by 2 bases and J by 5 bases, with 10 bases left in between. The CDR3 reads CASSLRDGDQPQHF. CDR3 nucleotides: TGTGCCAGCAGCTTACGAGACGGAGATCAGCCCCAGCATTTT.

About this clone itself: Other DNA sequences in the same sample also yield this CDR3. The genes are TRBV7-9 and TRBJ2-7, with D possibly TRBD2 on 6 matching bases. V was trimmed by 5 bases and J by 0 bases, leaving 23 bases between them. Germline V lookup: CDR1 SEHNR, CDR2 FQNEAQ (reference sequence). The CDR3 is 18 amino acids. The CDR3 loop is CASSGGIGLARSSYEQYF. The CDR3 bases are TGTGCCAGCAGCGGGGGGATTGGATTAGCCAGGAGCTCCTACGAGCAGTACTTC.

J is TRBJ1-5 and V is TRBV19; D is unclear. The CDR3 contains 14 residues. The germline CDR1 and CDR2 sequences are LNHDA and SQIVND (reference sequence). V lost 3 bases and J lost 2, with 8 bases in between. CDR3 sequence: CASSISGGNQPQHF. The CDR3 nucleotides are TGTGCCAGTAGTATCTCCGGGGGCAATCAGCCCCAGCATTTT.

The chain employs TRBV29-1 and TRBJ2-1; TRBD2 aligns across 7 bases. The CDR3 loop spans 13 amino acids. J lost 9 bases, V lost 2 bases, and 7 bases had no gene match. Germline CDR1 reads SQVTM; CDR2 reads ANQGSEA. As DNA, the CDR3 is TGCAGCGTTGAACGAGCGGGGCGCGGTGAGCAGTTCTTC. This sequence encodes CSVERAGRGEQFF.

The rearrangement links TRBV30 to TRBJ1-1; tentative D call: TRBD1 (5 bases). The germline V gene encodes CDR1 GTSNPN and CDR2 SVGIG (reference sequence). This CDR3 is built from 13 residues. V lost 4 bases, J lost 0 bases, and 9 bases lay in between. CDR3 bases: TGTGCCTGGACTTTACAGGTGAACACTGAAGCTTTCTTT. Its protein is CAWTLQVNTEAFF.

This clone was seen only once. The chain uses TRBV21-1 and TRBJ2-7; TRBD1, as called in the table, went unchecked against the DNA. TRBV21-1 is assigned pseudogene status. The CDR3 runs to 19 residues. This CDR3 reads CASSKGELNRVKGSYEQYV. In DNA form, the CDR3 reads TGTGCCAGCAGCAAAGGGGAATTAAACAGGGTAAAGGGTTCCTACGAGCAGTACGTC.

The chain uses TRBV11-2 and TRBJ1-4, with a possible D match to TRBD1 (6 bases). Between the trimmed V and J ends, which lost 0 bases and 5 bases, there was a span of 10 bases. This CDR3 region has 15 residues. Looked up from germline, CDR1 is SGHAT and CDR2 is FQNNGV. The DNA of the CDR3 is TGTGCCAGCAGCTTAGATGGACAGCCAAATGAAAAACTGTTTTTT. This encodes CASSLDGQPNEKLFF.

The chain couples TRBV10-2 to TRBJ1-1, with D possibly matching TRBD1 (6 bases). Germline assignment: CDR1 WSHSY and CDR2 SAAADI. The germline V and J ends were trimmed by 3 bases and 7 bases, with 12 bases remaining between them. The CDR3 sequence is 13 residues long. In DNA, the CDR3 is TGCGCCAGCAGTGATTCGAAGGGGGATGAAGCTTTCTTT. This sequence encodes CASSDSKGDEAFF.

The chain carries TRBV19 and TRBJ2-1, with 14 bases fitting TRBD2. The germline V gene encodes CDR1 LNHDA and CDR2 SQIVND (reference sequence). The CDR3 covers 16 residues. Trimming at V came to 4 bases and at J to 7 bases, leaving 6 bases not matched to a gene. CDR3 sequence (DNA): TGTGCCAGTAGTAAAAGACTAGCGGGGGGGCCTAATGAGCAGTTCTTC. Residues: CASSKRLAGGPNEQFF.

For the CDR3, the DNA is TGTGCCAGCAGTTCGGTAGACTCTGGAAACACCATATATTTT. This codes for CASSSVDSGNTIYF. V and J are TRBV6-6 and TRBJ1-3; D is undetermined. The CDR3 spans 14 residues. Germline loops: CDR1 MNHNY, CDR2 SVGAGI (reference sequence). V lost 4 bases, J lost 0 bases, and 7 bases lay in between.

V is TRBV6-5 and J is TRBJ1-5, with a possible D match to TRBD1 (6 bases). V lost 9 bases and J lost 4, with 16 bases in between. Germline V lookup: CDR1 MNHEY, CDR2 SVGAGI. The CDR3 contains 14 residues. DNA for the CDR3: TGTGCCAGGCCCGGGACACCAAGAAATCAGCCCCAGCATTTT. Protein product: CARPGTPRNQPQHF.

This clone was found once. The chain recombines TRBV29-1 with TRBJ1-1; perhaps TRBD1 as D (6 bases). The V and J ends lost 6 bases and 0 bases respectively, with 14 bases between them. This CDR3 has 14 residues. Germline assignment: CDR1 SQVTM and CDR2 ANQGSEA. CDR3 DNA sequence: TGCAGCGTCCGGCCAGGGGAAATGAACACTGAAGCTTTCTTT. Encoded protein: CSVRPGEMNTEAFF.

The CDR3 bases are TGTGCCAGCAGTGACAGCGGGGGGAGCACAGATACGCAGTATTTT. It is translated as CASSDSGGSTDTQYF. The chain employs TRBV6-4 and TRBJ2-3; 9 nucleotides line up with TRBD2. The length of the CDR3 is 15 residues. Germline loops: CDR1 MRHNA, CDR2 SNTAGT. V lost 2 bases, J lost 0 bases, and 0 bases stayed unmatched.

CDR3 nucleotide sequence: TGTGCCAGCTCTAGCTCGGGGGGGCACAATGAGCAGTTCTTC. Its protein is CASSSSGGHNEQFF. This chain uses TRBV2 with TRBJ2-1, with 8 positions matching TRBD2. From germline, CDR1 is SNHLY and CDR2 FYNNEI. The CDR3 length is 14 residues. V trimming: 8 bases; J trimming: 5 bases; junction bases outside the gene matches: 8.

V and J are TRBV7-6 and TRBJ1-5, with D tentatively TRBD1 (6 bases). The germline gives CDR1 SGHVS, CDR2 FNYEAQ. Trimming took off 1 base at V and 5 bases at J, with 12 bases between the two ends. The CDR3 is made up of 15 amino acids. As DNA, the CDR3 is TGTGCCAGCAGCTTAGTACAGGGAAAACATCAGCCCCAGCATTTT. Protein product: CASSLVQGKHQPQHF.